This T cell receptor (beta chain) was sequenced in a study of identical twins. For this clonotype: Its antigen remains unidentified.

Notes on the study in general: Models, which agreed with sharing between unrelated individuals, nonetheless underestimated the out-of-frame TCR alpha sharing seen in monozygotic twins.

After template switching added a universal primer site, the resulting cDNA carried unique molecular identifiers. In TCRdb, the 5' RACE reads were re-called with MiXCR into one record per CDR3 protein. The table lists approximately 700,000 distinct CDR3 sequences, around a sixth of them singletons. The CDR3 extends over 16 amino acids. V was clipped by 7 bases and J by 12 bases; unmatched bases: 21. The sample was also reused in another study, on T cells expressing NK-cell markers.

Input material: PBMCs. V gene TRBV12-3 or TRBV12-4 combines with J gene TRBJ2-1; 7 nucleotides agree with TRBD2. This TCR derives from a woman aged 18 to 35 in good health. The CDR3, as DNA: TGTGCCAGCACCACAACTAGCGCCTTCGCGCGAGGATGGCAGTTCTTC. The encoded protein is CASTTTSAFARGWQFF.